This entry concerns a single T cell receptor beta chain. Its specificity is unknown. TCRdb re-analysed the 5' RACE reads in MiXCR, keeping a single row per CDR3 protein. Here the sample spans approximately 180,000 distinct CDR3 sequences, approximately 16% being singletons. The data belong to a study of T-cell memory formation after mild COVID-19. Turning to the study itself: Clusters of TCRs were largely donor specific.

Study-wide results and limits: Cross-reactive memory seemingly joined, as some responding clones were found in pre-infection memory. The authors did not confirm SARS-CoV-2 specificity of second-wave clones peaking day 37.

The TCR was taken from an adult woman who had mild COVID-19 (a few samples of this study predate the infection). Cell type and time point are not known. Sequencing was carried out using PBMCs or a T cell subset sorted from them (not recorded which).

CDR3 amino acids: CASSLAGGQPQHF. CDR3 DNA: TGTGCCAGCAGTTTAGCGGGGGGTCAGCCCCAGCATTTT. The chain combines TRBV12-3 or TRBV12-4 with TRBJ1-5, with D possibly matching TRBD1 (5 bases). The V end lost 0 bases, the J end lost 6 bases, and 6 bases lay between the germline ends. The CDR3 has 13 amino acids.